The text below deals with one TCR beta chain. V dropped 2 bases and J dropped 0 bases, with 18 bases sitting between them. CDR3 length: 18 residues. Germline V gene lookup returns CDR1 ENHRY and CDR2 SYGVKD. The data belong to a study of blood T cell repertoires in COVID-19. TCRdb's copy holds only in-frame clones and misses some; the assay was immunoSEQ multiplex PCR. The sample carries around 60,000 clones, 60% to 85% recorded once. The sequenced material came from peripheral blood. This TCR was recovered from a human donor in a cohort sampled during active COVID-19. V is TRBV10-3 and J is TRBJ2-3, with a weak D call TRBD2 (5 bases). The CDR3: CAISEHGVRATSTDTQYF. The CDR3 DNA reads as TGTGCCATCAGTGAGCACGGGGTACGAGCTACTAGCACAGATACGCAGTATTTT.